This TCR beta chain was obtained from a study of regulatory T cells in long-lasting Graves disease. Overall study context: Duration of antithyroid drug therapy among newly diagnosed Graves' patients was under 3 months.

Time point specified: newly diagnosed GD, antithyroid drugs for less than 3 months. Scientists built the TCR library using RNA that was extracted from PBMCs. The germline CDR1 and CDR2 sequences are GTSNPN and SVGIG (reference sequence). CDR3 length: 15 residues. With 0 bases removed from V and 8 bases from J, the gap between germline ends came to 16 bases. Assembly of TCR beta libraries relied on iRepertoire HTBI primers together with Arm-PCR of CDR3 regions. Each CDR3 protein is one row after TCRdb ran MiXCR on the multiplex PCR reads. This table holds more than 300,000 distinct CDR3 sequences, 12% found once. This clonotype was observed at least ten times. The same data also went into a second study, on T cells in Graves' hyperthyroidism and ophthalmopathy.

The input for sequencing was peripheral blood mononuclear cells (PBMCs), taken at new diagnosis, from a patient treated with antithyroid drugs. The chain has TRBV30 and TRBJ1-4; unclear D gene. The TCR comes from a woman aged 18-35 years with Graves disease. CDR3 loop: CAWSVPRGTSEKLFF. DNA for the CDR3: TGTGCCTGGAGTGTACCCCGAGGTACGAGCGAAAAACTGTTTTTT.